This note documents a single TCR beta chain sequence. These data come from a study of T cell changes during pregnancy in multiple sclerosis. Trimming left V 6 bases short and J 2 bases short, with 14 bases between. Per germline, CDR1 MNHEY and CDR2 SVGAGI. The CDR3 length is 14 residues. The assay was immunoSEQ multiplex PCR, and TCRdb's table has in-frame clones only and misses some. The sample lists 35,000 to 50,000 clones, about nine tenths occurring once. The receptor's source is a female donor in good health, enrolled as a control in a pregnancy study. The chain couples TRBV6-5 to TRBJ2-7; TRBD1 might be the D (7 bases). The sequencing used peripheral blood, collected in the second trimester of pregnancy. The CDR3 region has the DNA TGTGCCAGCAGACAGGGGAGGATCACCTACGAGCAGTACTTC. It translates to CASRQGRITYEQYF.